This T cell receptor (beta chain) was recorded in a study of T cell responses to AZD1222 COVID-19 vaccine. About the research overall: Investigators merged groups given second doses at roughly 4 or roughly 12 weeks. Findings and limits, study-wide: Seropositivity was recorded at baseline in only 6 or 7 AZD1222 recipients. Reportedly, close to half of spike-specific TCRs are directed against unmutated variant regions.

With 6 bases removed from V and 3 bases from J, the gap between germline ends came to 11 bases. The V gene's germline CDR1 is KGHSH and CDR2 LQKENI. CDR3 length: 13 amino acids. Profiling relied on immunoSEQ multiplex PCR, and the TCRdb table lists in-frame clones only, not all of them. The repertoire holds over 95,000 clones, with 70% to 90% as singletons. For this clone: The antigen is unknown.

The chain couples TRBV18 to TRBJ1-1; tentative D call: TRBD1 (6 bases). The sequence was obtained from an adult in good health. The sequencing here drew on peripheral blood, taken on day 0 of AZD1222 vaccination. The CDR3 nucleotides read TGTGCCAGCTCGCCCCAGGGGTACACTGAAGCTTTCTTT. Residues: CASSPQGYTEAFF.